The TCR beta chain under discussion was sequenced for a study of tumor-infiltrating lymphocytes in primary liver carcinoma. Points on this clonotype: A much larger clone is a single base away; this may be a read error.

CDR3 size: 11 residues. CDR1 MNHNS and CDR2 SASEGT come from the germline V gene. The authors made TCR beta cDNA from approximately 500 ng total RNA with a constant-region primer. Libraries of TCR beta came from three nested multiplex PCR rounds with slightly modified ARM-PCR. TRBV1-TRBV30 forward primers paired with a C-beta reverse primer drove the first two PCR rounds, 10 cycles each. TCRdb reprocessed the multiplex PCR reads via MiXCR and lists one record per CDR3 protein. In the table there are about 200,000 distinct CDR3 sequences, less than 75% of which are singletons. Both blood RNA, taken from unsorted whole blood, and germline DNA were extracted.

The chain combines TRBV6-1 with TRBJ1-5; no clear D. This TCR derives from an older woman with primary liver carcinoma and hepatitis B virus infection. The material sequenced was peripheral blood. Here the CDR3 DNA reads TGTGCCAGCAGTATCAATCGGCCCCAGCATTTT. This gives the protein CASSINRPQHF.